This record looks at one T cell receptor beta chain sequence and its context. Its antigen is as yet unknown. The CDR3 spans 17 residues. V dropped 10 bases and J dropped 2 bases, with 24 bases sitting between them. Each CDR3 protein gets one entry after TCRdb re-called the 5' RACE reads with MiXCR. The table includes approximately 510,000 distinct CDR3 sequences, 20% to 25% detected once. This record comes from a study of T cells after yellow fever vaccination. Study overall: Preparation of fractions with low cell numbers was performed using SMART-Seq v4 Ultra Low Input.

General study findings and limits: Detected again after the booster were most primary-vaccination clones, at 96% CD4 and about 90% CD8. Any FACS-sorted repertoire could hold abundant clonotypes that contaminate it from the bulk population.

The TCR sequence derives from a man between 18 and 35 years old who received the YFV17D yellow fever vaccine. The V call is TRBV12-3 or TRBV12-4, the J call TRBJ2-1, with D tentatively TRBD1 (6 bases). The input for sequencing was PBMCs, taken roughly 20 days after the first yellow fever vaccination. CDR3 DNA: TGTGCCACCGAGCCCCAAACAGGGAGTAGGCCCTACAATGAGCAGTTCTTC. It specifies CATEPQTGSRPYNEQFF.